Below are 14 T cell receptor beta chains sequenced from a single sample in a study of CD8 T cells in ankylosing spondylitis. General observations from the study: It appeared that ankylosing spondylitis blood was characterized by a TCR beta motif of several highly homologous variants.

These TCRs are of unknown antigen specificity. TCRdb called the 5' RACE reads again in MiXCR, with one record for every CDR3 protein. The repertoire holds roughly 490,000 distinct CDR3 sequences, with about 5.7% as singletons. Sequences were obtained from blood, either unsorted or a sorted T cell fraction (not recorded which). The receptor set was obtained from a male donor with ankylosing spondylitis.

In its sample, this clonotype was seen many times. The CDR3 loop is CASSYSATSVHTDTQYF. Here the CDR3 DNA reads TGTGCCAGCAGTTACTCAGCGACTAGTGTGCACACAGATACGCAGTATTTT. The V gene is TRBV6-2 or TRBV6-3, the J gene TRBJ2-3, with D perhaps matching TRBD2 (6 bases). Germline CDR1 reads MNHEY; CDR2 reads SVGEGT. The CDR3 length is 17 residues. V lost 0 bases, J lost 2 bases, and 15 bases lay in between.

This clonotype was detected many times. V gene TRBV5-1 combines with J gene TRBJ1-4, with D uncertain. The CDR3 has 13 amino acids. Trimming removed 1 base at V and 4 bases at J, with 5 bases between. The germline CDR1 and CDR2 sequences are SGHRS and YFSETQ. The CDR3 nucleotides read TGCGCCAGCAGCTTGATGAGTAATGAAAAACTGTTTTTT. This encodes CASSLMSNEKLFF.

This clonotype showed up just a few times. The genes are TRBV4-3 and TRBJ2-5, with D perhaps TRBD1 (5 bases). This CDR3 spans 14 amino acids. Germline V gene data show CDR1 as LGHNA and CDR2 as YSLEER. V lost 2 bases to trimming and J lost 5 bases, with 12 bases between them. The CDR3 loop reads CASSQRPGPETQYF. CDR3 bases: TGCGCCAGCAGCCAAAGACCAGGGCCGGAGACCCAGTACTTC.

Many counts were recorded for this clonotype. The J gene is TRBJ2-7, the V gene TRBV27; D is possibly TRBD2 (6 bases). This CDR3 is 13 amino acids long. V gave up 5 bases and J gave up 4 bases, with 12 bases separating them. The germline V gene encodes CDR1 MNHEY and CDR2 SMNVEV (reference sequence). In nucleotides, the CDR3 is TGTGCCAGCAGTCTTGGACTACCATACGAGCAGTACTTC. As protein: CASSLGLPYEQYF.

This clonotype was seen a handful of times. The rearrangement joins TRBV5-4 to TRBJ2-5; TRBD2 matches 12 bases. The CDR3 loop spans 15 amino acids. V lost 4 bases, J lost 2 bases, and 3 bases stayed unmatched. Germline V gene lookup returns CDR1 SGHNT and CDR2 YYREEE (reference sequence). The CDR3: CASSGLAGPQETQYF. The DNA for the CDR3 is TGTGCCAGCAGCGGACTAGCGGGGCCACAAGAGACCCAGTACTTC.

This clonotype was recorded a few times. The chain combines TRBV7-2 with TRBJ1-4; D is perhaps TRBD1 (6 bases). V dropped 5 bases and J dropped 4 bases, with 14 bases sitting between them. This CDR3 spans 15 amino acids. Germline lookup yields CDR1 SGHTA and CDR2 FQGNSA. Here the CDR3 reads CASSARGPRNEKLFF. CDR3 nucleotides: TGTGCCAGCAGCGCCCGGGGGCCCCGTAATGAAAAACTGTTTTTT.

This clonotype was observed many times. The V call is TRBV4-2, the J call TRBJ1-2, with 7 bases identical to TRBD1. Unmatched junction bases numbered 13, after V lost 2 bases and J lost 7 bases. Per the germline V gene, CDR1 is LGHNA and CDR2 is YNFKEQ. The CDR3 length is 16 residues. CDR3 amino acids: CASSQLSDRDPFGYTF. The CDR3 nucleotides read TGTGCCAGCAGCCAACTCTCCGACAGGGACCCCTTTGGCTACACCTTC.

The sample holds many counts of this clonotype. The chain joins TRBV9 to TRBJ2-5, with D tentatively TRBD1 (5 bases). Trimming left V 0 bases short and J 4 bases short, with 19 bases between. In germline, CDR1 is SGDLS, CDR2 YYNGEE. The CDR3 contains 17 residues. In nucleotides, the CDR3 is TGTGCCAGCAGCGTAGACAGGTGGGGTCAAAGTGGAGAGACCCAGTACTTC. This translates into CASSVDRWGQSGETQYF.

This clonotype occurred many times. The chain combines TRBV6-2 or TRBV6-3 with TRBJ2-7; 7 nucleotides line up with TRBD1. Germline V gives CDR1 MNHEY, CDR2 SVGEGT. V shed 6 bases and J 5 bases; nucleotides not matched to a gene: 7. This CDR3 has 13 residues. CDR3 sequence reads: CASSKTGFHEQYF. The CDR3 nucleotides are TGTGCCAGCAGCAAGACAGGGTTCCACGAGCAGTACTTC.

This clonotype was found many times. This sequence joins TRBV20-1 and TRBJ2-5; D is ambiguous. The CDR3 runs to 15 residues. Germline V gene lookup returns CDR1 DFQATT and CDR2 SNEGSKA (reference sequence). V lost 1 base and J lost 5, with 17 bases in between. The CDR3 sequence: CSARGRDVVGETQYF. DNA of the CDR3: TGCAGTGCTAGAGGACGAGATGTGGTCGGGGAGACCCAGTACTTC.

This clonotype was counted at least ten times. This chain joins TRBV7-2 and TRBJ1-1, with D uncertain. The CDR3 is 13 amino acids. V lost 3 bases and J lost 3, with 8 bases in between. Germline V gene sequence: CDR1 SGHTA, CDR2 FQGNSA. The CDR3 spells CASSLTRYTEAFF. The CDR3 region has the DNA TGTGCCAGCAGCTTGACCCGCTACACTGAAGCTTTCTTT. The entire variable domain, with the rest obtained from reference TRBV7-2 and TRBJ1-1, is as follows: GAGVSQSPSNKVTEKGKDVELRCDPISGHTALYWYRQSLGQGLEFLIYFQGNSAPDKSGLPSDRFSAERTGGSVSTLTIQRTQQEDSAVYLCASSLTRYTEAFFGQGTRLTVV.

The chain links TRBV28 to TRBJ2-2; D is possibly TRBD1 (5 bases). Deletions cut 4 bases from V and 7 bases from J, with 10 bases between. This CDR3 region has 13 residues. Germline V gene lookup returns CDR1 MDHEN and CDR2 SYDVKM. CDR3 in amino acids: CASSCLGRGELFF. The CDR3 region has the DNA TGTGCCAGCAGTTGCCTGGGGCGCGGGGAGCTGTTTTTT.

Remarks on this clonotype: A much larger clone differs from this one at a single base, so this may be a read error. V gene TRBV2 combines with J gene TRBJ2-7, with 12 bases aligning to TRBD2. The germline gives CDR1 SNHLY, CDR2 FYNNEI. The CDR3 contains 18 residues. V gave up 10 bases and J gave up 3 bases; unmatched junction bases: 19. The CDR3 loop reads CAISGTPSLAGGIYEQYF. The CDR3, as DNA: TGTGCCATCAGCGGAACCCCCTCTCTAGCGGGAGGGATCTACGAGCAGTACTTC.

This clonotype has at least ten counts. The genes are TRBV5-1 and TRBJ2-1; TRBD2 aligns across 8 bases. The trim removed 0 bases at V and 3 bases at J, leaving 5 bases unmatched. The CDR3 sequence is 16 residues long. CDR1 is SGHRS and CDR2 is YFSETQ in the germline V gene. CDR3 sequence reads: CASSLDAGGNYNEQFF. Written as DNA, the CDR3 is TGCGCCAGCAGCTTGGACGCGGGGGGTAACTACAATGAGCAGTTCTTC. Full variable domain (rest looked up from reference TRBV5-1 and TRBJ2-1): KAGVTQTPRYLIKTRGQQVTLSCSPISGHRSVSWYQQTPGQGLQFLFEYFSETQRNKGNFPGRFSGRQFSNSRSEMNVSTLELGDSALYLCASSLDAGGNYNEQFFGPGTRLTVL.